Listed below are T cell receptor beta chains from one sample, sequenced in a study of blood T cell repertoires in COVID-19. Repertoires were generated with immunoSEQ multiplex PCR, while TCRdb's copy carries only in-frame clones and drops some. Of 250,000 to 300,000 clones in the sample, roughly 87% were seen once. The sequenced sample consisted of peripheral blood. All receptors come from a woman aged 50 to 60 who had recovered from COVID-19. Both conserved end residues are part of each CDR3. D genes are given only for firm matches. The size field is filled for only some rows; it gives once, few, many or a size class.

DNA	CDR3	J	V	size	D
TGTGCCAGCAGTACAGGCCACTATGGCTACACCTTC	CASSTGHYGYTF	TRBJ1-2	TRBV27	-	-
TGTGCCACCAGGGCGGGAGTGAGGCGCGGGGGCTACACCTTC	CATRAGVRRGGYTF	TRBJ1-2	TRBV15	-	-
TGTGCCAGCAGCGCAGGGAATCAGCCCCAGCATTTT	CASSAGNQPQHF	TRBJ1-5	TRBV3-1/TRBV3-2	-	-
TGTGCCAGCAGCGTAGTAGCGAACACTGAAGCTTTCTTT	CASSVVANTEAFF	TRBJ1-1	TRBV9	-	-
TGTGCCAGCAGCCAAGATCGGTCAGGGGCGCGTGGCTACACCTTC	CASSQDRSGARGYTF	TRBJ1-2	TRBV14	-	-
TGCGCCAGCAGCCAAGATGCGCAGGGGAGGGATCAGCCCCAGCATTTT	CASSQDAQGRDQPQHF	TRBJ1-5	TRBV4-3	-	-
TGTGCCAGTCGCCGGGGGTCCTACAATGAGCAGTTCTTC	CASRRGSYNEQFF	TRBJ2-1	TRBV19	-	-
TGTGCCAGCAGTGGTGGACACGCCTATGGCTACACCTTC	CASSGGHAYGYTF	TRBJ1-2	TRBV25-1	once	-
TGTGCCAGTACCTCCGGTGGAGCGGGAGGGCCTCCAGATACGCAGTATTTT	CASTSGGAGGPPDTQYF	TRBJ2-3	TRBV19	-	TRBD2
TGTGCCAGCAGCCATTTTCCCATGACGGGGGCGGGAGGGCCTCGGTATGAGCAGTTCTTC	CASSHFPMTGAGGPRYEQFF	TRBJ2-1	TRBV3-1/TRBV3-2	-	TRBD2
TGCGCCAGCAGCTTGATCACAGGGTTGGGTACTGAAGCTTTCTTT	CASSLITGLGTEAFF	TRBJ1-1	TRBV5-1	-	-
TGTGCCATTCAGGGCCCACGGGAGAGCTCCTACAATGAGCAGTTCTTC	CAIQGPRESSYNEQFF	TRBJ2-1	TRBV6-4	-	-
TGTGCCAGCAGCTTTTCCCTGGCAGGGGCCAACCTCTATGGCTACACCTTC	CASSFSLAGANLYGYTF	TRBJ1-2	TRBV5-5	-	-
TGCGCCAGCAGCCCACCAGGGGACGAGCAGTACTTC	CASSPPGDEQYF	TRBJ2-7	TRBV5-1	-	-
TGTGCCAGCAGGAGCGACTGGAACTCCTACGAGCAGTACTTC	CASRSDWNSYEQYF	TRBJ2-7	TRBV5-4	-	-
TGCGCCAGCAGCCAAGATACGAGCCCCCAGAGGGTTACTACTGAAGCTTTCTTT	CASSQDTSPQRVTTEAFF	TRBJ1-1	TRBV4-3	-	-